This T cell receptor (beta chain) is from a study of CD8+ T cells in alopecia areata. Study-level findings and limits: An increase in clonality over normal scalp was evident in lesional scalp, especially alopecia totalis/universalis.

Reverse transcription of extracted RNA yielded cDNA, which provided the sequencing template. TCRdb's copy holds only in-frame clones and misses some; the assay was immunoSEQ multiplex PCR. The sample has under 150,000 clones, 80% to 90% seen once; the top ten hold 20% to 25%. The treatment was: oral pan-JAK inhibitor, 5-10 mg twice daily. Both peripheral blood and punch biopsies of lesional scalp skin were obtained from patients who had alopecia areata. The CDR3 loop spans 16 amino acids. V gave up 4 bases and J gave up 4 bases; unmatched junction bases: 10. The germline CDR1 and CDR2 sequences are SGHTA and FQGTGA. A note on this clone: Antigen unknown.

Sequenced material: CD8+ T cells sorted from blood, taken at week 4, from a patient treated with tofacitinib. The source of this sequence is a human donor with alopecia areata. The chain links TRBV7-3 to TRBJ2-1; 7 bases agree with TRBD2. The CDR3 spells CASSSSVGAGYNEQFF. The CDR3 DNA is TGTGCCAGCAGCTCCTCCGTGGGAGCGGGGTACAATGAGCAGTTCTTC.